These 3 T cell receptor beta chains came from one sample sequenced in a study of blood T cell repertoires in COVID-19. TCRdb's copy holds only in-frame clones and misses some; the assay was immunoSEQ multiplex PCR. Altogether fewer than 200,000 clones are present, 83% being singletons, with the ten largest covering 3.6%. The sequenced material came from PBMCs or T cells enriched from blood (not recorded which). The receptors here all came from a woman between 50 and 59 years old in a cohort exposed to, infected with or recovered from COVID-19 (not recorded which).

This clone was seen a single time. The chain carries TRBV19 and TRBJ1-2, with 8 bases identical to TRBD1. The CDR3 runs 15 residues. V lost 5 bases, J lost 4 bases, and 9 bases stayed unmatched. The germline V gene encodes CDR1 LNHDA and CDR2 SQIVND (reference sequence). The CDR3 reads CASSPRTGLAYGYTF. CDR3 DNA: TGTGCCAGTAGTCCCCGGACAGGGCTGGCCTATGGCTACACCTTC.

The chain links TRBV4-2 to TRBJ2-3; the D is unclear. There are 11 residues in the CDR3. Trimming removed 0 bases from V and 11 bases from J, with 6 bases in between. CDR1 and CDR2 from the germline V gene are LGHNA and YNFKEQ. CDR3 sequence: CASSQETEQYF. CDR3 bases: TGTGCCAGCAGCCAAGAAACAGAGCAGTATTTT.

The chain combines TRBV28 with TRBJ1-3, with D possibly TRBD1 on 6 matching bases. V dropped 3 bases and J dropped 1 base, with 7 bases sitting between them. The CDR3 contains 14 residues. Germline V gene sequence: CDR1 MDHEN, CDR2 SYDVKM. The CDR3 sequence is CASSLDSSGNTIYF. For the CDR3, the DNA is TGTGCCAGCAGTTTGGACAGTTCTGGAAACACCATATATTTT.